This T cell receptor beta chain originates from a study of blood T cell repertoires in COVID-19. Study background: Donors in the United States, Italy and Spain gave samples during acute or convalescent COVID-19. Sources were T cells, B-cell-depleted T cells, or PBMCs; the material itself was cDNA or gDNA.

Authors' processing steps: By means of reference gene primer amplification, nucleated cell counts were estimated. Some clones are missing from TCRdb's copy, which holds only in-frame ones; the method was immunoSEQ multiplex PCR. Clonal size and the V and J genes are those of that table, whereas D and trimming came from the DNA. The data show 140,000 to 150,000 clones, with about 87% seen just once and less than 2% held by the top ten. Looked up from germline, CDR1 is LNHDA and CDR2 is SQIVND (reference sequence). CDR3 length equals 12 residues. With 3 bases removed from V and 15 bases from J, the gap between germline ends came to 12 bases.

Specimen: peripheral blood. The sequence was obtained from a woman aged 45-65 years with acute or convalescent COVID-19. The V gene is TRBV19, the J gene TRBJ1-6; D is undetermined. In nucleotides, the CDR3 is TGTGCCAGTAGTATCGAGTTCCGGGACCTCCACTTT. Residues: CASSIEFRDLHF.